Presented here are 21 T cell receptor beta chains from one specimen sequenced in a study of shared clonotypes between healthy human individuals. Sequencing was performed with immunoSEQ multiplex PCR; in TCRdb, only in-frame clones are kept and a portion is missing. The profile shows approximately 500,000 clones, 81% of them singletons. The sample was PBMCs. The receptors were sampled from a woman between 40 and 50 years old in good health. Some clones in this sample may be carry-over from other donors' samples.

CDR3 loop: CSVEVQDSYEQYF. The CDR3, as DNA: TGCAGCGTTGAAGTACAGGACTCCTACGAGCAGTACTTC. The rearrangement links TRBV29-1 to TRBJ2-7; the D gene is possibly TRBD1 (5 bases). Germline V gene lookup returns CDR1 SQVTM and CDR2 ANQGSEA. This CDR3 is 13 amino acids long. Trimming shortened V by 1 base and J by 0 bases, and 7 bases separated the two germline ends.

J is TRBJ1-5 and V is TRBV29-1, with D maybe TRBD1 (5 bases). The CDR3 loop spans 14 amino acids. Germline V gene lookup returns CDR1 SQVTM and CDR2 ANQGSEA. Trimming pared 7 bases from V and 3 bases from J, leaving 16 bases between. CDR3 in DNA: TGCAGCGCGGGGGAGGGTAGGTTCAATCAGCCCCAGCATTTT. Translated, it gives CSAGEGRFNQPQHF. Full variable domain (outside the CDR3, taken from reference TRBV29-1 and TRBJ1-5): SAVISQKPSRDICQRGTSLTIQCQVDSQVTMMFWYRQQPGQSLTLIATANQGSEATYESGFVIDKFPISRPNLTFSTLTVSNMSPEDSSIYLCSAGEGRFNQPQHFGDGTRLSIL.

This chain uses TRBV18 with TRBJ1-1; no firm D call. The germline V and J ends were trimmed by 2 bases and 4 bases, with 11 bases remaining between them. This CDR3 spans 14 amino acids. Germline V gene data show CDR1 as KGHSH and CDR2 as LQKENI. The CDR3, as DNA: TGTGCCAGCTCACCAGGGGTGCGGGCCACTGAAGCTTTCTTT. Translated: CASSPGVRATEAFF. Full variable domain (missing parts from reference TRBV18 and TRBJ1-1): NAGVMQNPRHLVRRRGQEARLRCSPMKGHSHVYWYRQLPEEGLKFMVYLQKENIIDESGMPKERFSAEFPKEGPSILRIQQVVRGDSAAYFCASSPGVRATEAFFGQGTRLTVV.

This chain links TRBV11-3 with TRBJ2-1; D might be TRBD1 (5 bases). This CDR3 has 15 residues. Germline CDR1 is SGHNT and CDR2 is YENEEA. The V end lost 5 bases, the J end lost 1 base, and 12 bases lay between the germline ends. The CDR3 sequence is CASSDRPGSYNEQFF. The CDR3 nucleotides are TGTGCCAGCAGCGACAGACCAGGTTCCTACAATGAGCAGTTCTTC.

V and J are TRBV2 and TRBJ1-5; TRBD1 matches at 9 bases. J gave up 5 bases and V 8 bases, and 4 bases lay outside the gene matches. The CDR3 contains 13 residues. Germline CDR1 reads SNHLY; CDR2 reads FYNNEI. CDR3 DNA sequence: TGTGCCAGCGGACAGGGGCCTCATCAGCCCCAGCATTTT. This encodes CASGQGPHQPQHF.

The chain employs TRBV4-1 and TRBJ2-5, with 8 bases aligning to TRBD2. The CDR3 sequence is 14 residues long. V trimming: 4 bases; J trimming: 2 bases; junction bases outside the gene matches: 3. Germline V CDR1 and CDR2: MGHRA, YSYEKL. The CDR3 nucleotides are TGCGCCAGCAGCCTAGCGGGACAACAAGAGACCCAGTACTTC. It encodes CASSLAGQQETQYF.

The chain has TRBV5-1 and TRBJ1-4; D unresolved. Germline assignment: CDR1 SGHRS and CDR2 YFSETQ. The V end lost 0 bases, the J end lost 2 bases, and 8 bases lay between the germline ends. The CDR3 runs to 15 residues. This CDR3 is CASSLGALTNEKLFF. For the CDR3, the DNA is TGCGCCAGCAGCTTGGGGGCGCTCACTAATGAAAAACTGTTTTTT. Filled out from reference TRBV5-1 and TRBJ1-4, the complete variable domain reads KAGVTQTPRYLIKTRGQQVTLSCSPISGHRSVSWYQQTPGQGLQFLFEYFSETQRNKGNFPGRFSGRQFSNSRSEMNVSTLELGDSALYLCASSLGALTNEKLFFGSGTQLSVL.

The rearrangement uses TRBV5-6 and TRBJ2-3, with TRBD2 identical over 13 bases. The V gene end was trimmed by 6 bases and the J gene end by 5 bases; junction bases not matched to a gene: 12. The CDR3 consists of 17 residues. Germline values: CDR1 SGHDT, CDR2 YYEEEE. In DNA, the CDR3 is TGTGCCAGCATCGTCTCGCAAGGACTAGCGGGGGTAGATACGCAGTATTTT. It codes for CASIVSQGLAGVDTQYF.

Written as DNA, the CDR3 is TGTGCCAGCAGCTTCTCGTCCCTTCAAAGGGAAAAACTGTTTTTT. Its protein is CASSFSSLQREKLFF. J is TRBJ1-4 and V is TRBV11-2; D uncertain. This CDR3 region has 15 residues. Trimming took 3 bases from V and 8 from J, leaving 16 bases between them. Germline V lookup: CDR1 SGHAT, CDR2 FQNNGV.

This chain connects TRBV5-1 to TRBJ1-1, with TRBD1 matching over 7 bases. Trimming cost V 1 base and J 5 bases; bases outside gene matches: 5. Germline loops: CDR1 SGHRS, CDR2 YFSETQ. CDR3 length: 14 residues. The DNA of the CDR3 is TGCGCCAGCAGCTTGATTCAGGGGGGGACTGAAGCTTTCTTT. Its translation is CASSLIQGGTEAFF.

The V gene is TRBV19, the J gene TRBJ2-3, with D possibly being TRBD2 (6 bases). Trimming took 7 bases from V and 4 from J, leaving 15 bases between them. This CDR3 has 14 residues. The germline CDR1 and CDR2 sequences are LNHDA and SQIVND (reference sequence). CDR3 loop: CASNLGREADTQYF. The DNA for the CDR3 is TGTGCCAGTAATTTGGGCAGGGAGGCAGATACGCAGTATTTT.

Remarks on this clone: Distinct nucleotide sequences in the sample also encode this CDR3. This CDR3 is CASSYSGTDTQYF. The CDR3 DNA follows: TGTGCCAGCAGTTACTCTGGCACAGATACGCAGTATTTT. V is TRBV6-5 and J is TRBJ2-3; D is unclear. The CDR3 runs 13 residues. Germline-derived CDR1 and CDR2 are MNHEY and SVGAGI. V was cut by 0 bases and J by 1 base, with 2 bases left in between.

This chain links TRBV11-3 with TRBJ2-7, with D possibly being TRBD2 (6 bases). Trimming stripped 3 bases from V and 3 bases from J, with 9 bases between. The CDR3 is 13 amino acids. Germline V gives CDR1 SGHNT, CDR2 YENEEA. The CDR3 spells CASSFRGNYEQYF. The CDR3 nucleotides read TGTGCCAGCAGCTTTCGGGGGAACTACGAGCAGTACTTC.

V usage is TRBV4-1 and J usage is TRBJ1-3; 8 positions match TRBD1. The junction had 6 bases not matched to a gene; V was cut back by 1 base and J by 7 bases. Germline assignment: CDR1 MGHRA and CDR2 YSYEKL. The CDR3 is 15 amino acids. CDR3 region: CASSQGPYRGNTIYF. The DNA of the CDR3 is TGCGCCAGCAGCCAAGGCCCCTACAGGGGGAACACCATATATTTT.

The V and J genes are TRBV18 and TRBJ2-7; a possible D gene is TRBD2 (6 bases). Trimming removed 3 bases from V and 6 bases from J, with 18 bases in between. Germline V gives CDR1 KGHSH, CDR2 LQKENI. This CDR3 has 15 amino acids. DNA of the CDR3: TGTGCCAGCTCACCCGGGGCGGGGAGGCTGGCCGAGCAGTACTTC. This translates into CASSPGAGRLAEQYF. The full variable domain, its missing parts supplied by reference TRBV18 and TRBJ2-7, is NAGVMQNPRHLVRRRGQEARLRCSPMKGHSHVYWYRQLPEEGLKFMVYLQKENIIDESGMPKERFSAEFPKEGPSILRIQQVVRGDSAAYFCASSPGAGRLAEQYFGPGTRLTVT.

The chain couples TRBV2 to TRBJ2-1; D is perhaps TRBD1 (5 bases). V was cut by 6 bases and J by 10 bases, with 10 bases left in between. The length of the CDR3 is 11 residues. Per germline, CDR1 SNHLY and CDR2 FYNNEI. Here the CDR3 reads CASRTVVEQFF. CDR3 nucleotides: TGTGCCAGCAGGACAGTCGTCGAGCAGTTCTTC. The full variable domain, in which reference TRBV2 and TRBJ2-1 provide the parts outside the CDR3, is EPEVTQTPSHQVTQMGQEVILRCVPISNHLYFYWYRQILGQKVEFLVSFYNNEISEKSEIFDDQFSVERPDGSNFTLKIRSTKLEDSAMYFCASRTVVEQFFGPGTRLTVL.

This chain uses TRBV4-1 with TRBJ2-1, with 11 bases that match TRBD2. V shed 3 bases and J 9 bases; nucleotides not matched to a gene: 7. CDR1 is MGHRA and CDR2 is YSYEKL in the germline V gene. The CDR3 length is 15 residues. CDR3 DNA: TGCGCCAGCAGCCAGGTTTTACTAGCGGGAGTTGAGCAGTTCTTC. This codes for CASSQVLLAGVEQFF.

The table lists this clone with a count of one. The chain combines TRBV6-1 with TRBJ2-3, with a tentative D call TRBD1 (6 bases). Germline assignment: CDR1 MNHNS and CDR2 SASEGT. V lost 5 bases and J lost 5, with 17 bases in between. The CDR3 spans 15 residues. CDR3 in DNA: TGTGCCAGCAGTCCTGACTCAGGGGTGCGAGATACGCAGTATTTT. Residues: CASSPDSGVRDTQYF.

The CDR3: CASSLETGGSGANVLTF. CDR3 coding DNA: TGTGCCAGCAGTTTAGAGACAGGGGGATCTGGGGCCAACGTCCTGACTTTC. This chain uses TRBV28 with TRBJ2-6, with 9 bases identical to TRBD1. The V gene end was trimmed by 2 bases and the J gene end by 1 base; junction bases not matched to a gene: 3. Germline V CDR1 and CDR2: MDHEN, SYDVKM. The CDR3 is made up of 17 amino acids.

The chain carries TRBV5-1 and TRBJ2-3; possibly TRBD2 for D (5 bases). Germline loops: CDR1 SGHRS, CDR2 YFSETQ. The CDR3 extends over 14 amino acids. Deletions cut 4 bases from V and 4 bases from J, with 13 bases between. CDR3 sequence (DNA): TGCGCCAGCAGCATCACCGGGGTGGCAGATACGCAGTATTTT. This sequence encodes CASSITGVADTQYF.

The chain couples TRBV28 to TRBJ2-7; 11 nucleotides match TRBD2. Losses at the gene ends were 3 bases for V and 1 base for J; bases not matched to a gene: 8. Per germline, CDR1 MDHEN and CDR2 SYDVKM. This CDR3 region has 17 residues. The CDR3 sequence is CASSFARLAGPSYEQYF. The CDR3 DNA reads as TGTGCCAGCAGTTTCGCACGACTAGCGGGGCCGTCCTACGAGCAGTACTTC. Drawing the rest from reference TRBV28 and TRBJ2-7, the complete variable domain is DVKVTQSSRYLVKRTGEKVFLECVQDMDHENMFWYRQDPGLGLRLIYFSYDVKMKEKGDIPEGYSVSREKKERFSLILESASTNQTSMYLCASSFARLAGPSYEQYFGPGTRLTVT.